Detailed here is one TCR beta chain. Profiled with immunoSEQ multiplex PCR; TCRdb holds only in-frame clones, not every one. This repertoire shows 55,000 to 65,000 clones, more than 80% found once; its top ten account for roughly 13%. The data belong to a study of OX40 agonist ivuxolimab in advanced cancers. CDR3 length: 15 residues. Trimming took 4 bases from V and 3 from J, leaving 16 bases between them. CDR1 and CDR2 (germline): SGHRS, YFSETQ. The sequencing used CD4+ or CD8+ T cells sorted from blood, collected in a trial of the OX40 agonist ivuxolimab. This chain connects TRBV5-1 to TRBJ2-5; D might be TRBD1 (6 bases). This clonotype was obtained from an adult with an advanced solid tumor such as melanoma, head and neck, liver or kidney cancer. The CDR3 DNA sequence: TGCGCCAGCAGCATGGGGGCCAGGGTGGAAGAGACCCAGTACTTC. This sequence encodes CASSMGARVEETQYF.